The 17 T cell receptor beta chains below were found in one sample sequenced in a study of blood T cells in healthy people across ages. A sample-barcoded 5' primer and a J-beta primer mix were used in a second PCR of roughly 7 to 11 cycles. TCRdb used MiXCR to reprocess the 5' RACE reads, holding one entry per CDR3 protein. The sample lists around 1,600,000 distinct CDR3 sequences; less than 45% were seen once. Material: blood. The origin of the receptors is a woman younger than 35 in good health.

This clonotype was counted a few times. The chain combines TRBV20-1 with TRBJ2-1, with 7 bases lining up with TRBD2. The CDR3 is 16 amino acids. The trim removed 1 base at V and 4 bases at J, leaving 10 bases unmatched. Germline V lookup: CDR1 DFQATT, CDR2 SNEGSKA (reference sequence). The CDR3 DNA sequence: TGCAGTGCTAGAGTCCTTGGGCGGGAGTCTTACAATGAGCAGTTCTTC. Its translation: CSARVLGRESYNEQFF.

This chain connects TRBV6-6 to TRBJ1-2; the match to TRBD1 covers 10 bases. The CDR3 length is 16 residues. J gave up 4 bases and V 6 bases, and 11 bases lay outside the gene matches. Per germline, CDR1 MNHNY and CDR2 SVGAGI (reference sequence). The CDR3: CASRYPSGTGAYGYTF. The CDR3 DNA sequence: TGTGCCAGCAGATACCCTTCCGGGACAGGGGCCTATGGCTACACCTTC.

This chain connects TRBV20-1 to TRBJ1-4; possibly TRBD1 for D (5 bases). Germline CDR1 DFQATT, CDR2 SNEGSKA (reference sequence). The V gene lost 1 base and the J gene lost 7 bases, with 10 bases spanning the gap. This CDR3 is 13 amino acids long. DNA for the CDR3: TGCAGTGCTAGAGGGGACCCTTCTGAAAAACTGTTTTTT. It encodes CSARGDPSEKLFF.

This clonotype has only a few counts. J is TRBJ1-1 and V is TRBV10-3, with D possibly TRBD1 on 6 matching bases. The CDR3 extends over 14 amino acids. V was trimmed by 4 bases and J by 3 bases, leaving 12 bases between them. CDR1 and CDR2 from the germline V gene are ENHRY and SYGVKD. CDR3 region: CAISGQALDTEAFF. For the CDR3, the DNA is TGTGCCATCAGTGGACAGGCGCTCGACACTGAAGCTTTCTTT.

The chain recombines TRBV7-2 with TRBJ1-4; D not resolved. Trimming left V 6 bases short and J 5 bases short, with 16 bases between. Germline CDR1 SGHTA, CDR2 FQGNSA. CDR3 size: 15 residues. The CDR3 DNA reads TGTGCCAGCAGAGCGACGGGAGCCGAGAATGAAAAACTGTTTTTT. Its protein is CASRATGAENEKLFF.

This clonotype was seen a single time. V usage is TRBV20-1 and J usage is TRBJ2-2, with 7 bases identical to TRBD2. After removal of 0 bases from V and 0 bases from J, the junction contained 1 base not matched to a gene. The germline V gene has CDR1 DFQATT and CDR2 SNEGSKA (reference sequence). This CDR3 contains 15 residues. This CDR3 reads CSARDRGANTGELFF. The CDR3 nucleotides are TGCAGTGCTAGAGATCGGGGGGCGAACACCGGGGAGCTGTTTTTT.

The chain's CDR3 is CASSVSTGVYGYTF. In nucleotides, the CDR3 is TGTGCCAGCAGCGTCTCGACAGGAGTCTATGGCTACACCTTC. This sequence joins TRBV7-2 and TRBJ1-2; D perhaps matches TRBD1 (6 bases). Germline CDR1 SGHTA, CDR2 FQGNSA. This CDR3 has 14 amino acids. V was pared by 5 bases and J by 4 bases, with 14 bases between.

The chain employs TRBV4-3 and TRBJ1-4, with TRBD1 matching over 7 bases. The ends lost 4 bases at V and 7 bases at J; junction bases unmatched: 3. From germline, CDR1 is LGHNA and CDR2 YSLEER. The CDR3 contains 13 residues. The CDR3 region is CASSRQGSEKLFF. CDR3 bases: TGCGCCAGCAGCCGACAGGGCAGTGAAAAACTGTTTTTT.

The CDR3 reads CASSQGTVSPGDTQYF. Here the CDR3 DNA reads TGTGCCAGCAGCCAAGGAACAGTTAGTCCTGGAGATACGCAGTATTTT. The V and J genes are TRBV3-1 and TRBJ2-3; D is ambiguous. This CDR3 spans 16 amino acids. Germline V lookup: CDR1 LGHDT, CDR2 YNNKEL (reference sequence). Trimming shortened V by 1 base and J by 5 bases, and 16 bases separated the two germline ends.

This chain joins TRBV4-1 and TRBJ2-1; D not certain. The CDR3 runs 12 residues. The V and J ends lost 4 bases and 8 bases respectively, with 9 bases between them. Germline loops: CDR1 MGHRA, CDR2 YSYEKL. In DNA, the CDR3 is TGCGCCAGCAGCCGACGACCGTATGAGCAGTTCTTC. Translated: CASSRRPYEQFF.

This clonotype was detected ten times or more. The genes are TRBV6-5 and TRBJ2-6, with 9 bases aligning to TRBD2. The CDR3 consists of 20 residues. With 0 bases clipped from V and 0 bases from J, the junction kept 9 bases outside the gene matches. Germline loops: CDR1 MNHEY, CDR2 SVGAGI. The CDR3 here is CASSYSLWASGNSGANVLTF. The DNA of the CDR3 is TGTGCCAGCAGTTACTCCTTATGGGCTAGCGGGAACTCTGGGGCCAACGTCCTGACTTTC.

This clonotype was detected a few times. The V gene is TRBV27, the J gene TRBJ2-1; possibly TRBD2 for D (7 bases). The germline CDR1 and CDR2 sequences are MNHEY and SMNVEV (reference sequence). Trimming cost V 2 bases and J 2 bases, with 16 bases left between them. This CDR3 has 17 residues. Written as DNA, the CDR3 is TGTGCCAGCAGTTTACCCGTTACGCGGGGGCCCTACAATGAGCAGTTCTTC. It yields the protein CASSLPVTRGPYNEQFF.

This chain links TRBV6-2 or TRBV6-3 with TRBJ2-3; D is possibly TRBD1 (6 bases). With 5 bases removed from V and 9 bases from J, the gap between germline ends came to 18 bases. The CDR3 is made up of 14 amino acids. CDR1 is MNHEY, CDR2 SVGEGT, per germline. The CDR3 DNA follows: TGTGCCAGCAGTCTAACAGGGCTAGAGCGAACGCAGTATTTT. This encodes CASSLTGLERTQYF.

The V and J genes are TRBV7-2 and TRBJ2-2, with D unresolved. CDR1 is SGHTA, CDR2 FQGNSA, per germline. V gave up 5 bases and J gave up 2 bases, with 12 bases separating them. CDR3 size: 15 residues. CDR3 loop: CASSAGPLNTGELFF. The CDR3 nucleotides read TGTGCCAGCAGCGCTGGACCTCTTAACACCGGGGAGCTGTTTTTT.

CDR3 in amino acids: CASRDTDRYYGYTF. The CDR3 region has the DNA TGCGCCAGCAGAGACACCGACAGGTACTATGGCTACACCTTC. The V and J genes are TRBV5-1 and TRBJ1-2; D is perhaps TRBD1 (6 bases). V dropped 5 bases and J dropped 3 bases, with 14 bases sitting between them. Germline CDR1 is SGHRS and CDR2 is YFSETQ. The CDR3 runs to 14 residues.

For the CDR3, the DNA is TGTGCCAGCGGTCAAGGACAGGGACGGAGCTACGAGCAGTACTTC. It is translated as CASGQGQGRSYEQYF. This chain connects TRBV6-6 to TRBJ2-5; 8 nucleotides align to TRBD1. The DNA end lines up better with TRBJ2-7; the J call may be wrong. Germline V lookup: CDR1 MNHNY, CDR2 SVGAGI (reference sequence). The CDR3 totals 15 residues.

The CDR3 spells CASSQFTATNEKLFF. CDR3 nucleotide sequence: TGCGCCAGCAGCCAGTTTACAGCAACTAATGAAAAACTGTTTTTT. This chain joins TRBV4-1 and TRBJ1-4; D gene ambiguous. Trimming left V 3 bases short and J 0 bases short, with 8 bases between. This CDR3 region has 15 residues. CDR1 is MGHRA and CDR2 is YSYEKL in the germline V gene.